The 31 T cell receptor beta chains below were found in one sample sequenced in a study of PD-L1 blockade in urothelial cancer. The repertoire was sequenced with immunoSEQ multiplex PCR; TCRdb's copy has only in-frame clones and lacks some. This table holds more than 30,000 clones, 80% to 90% found once. The source material was PBMCs, sampled around atezolizumab (anti-PD-L1) treatment. The receptors stem from a man in his 60s with urothelial cancer.

The table lists this clone with a count of one. The V gene is TRBV11-3, the J gene TRBJ2-1, with TRBD2 matching over 11 bases. In germline, CDR1 is SGHNT, CDR2 YENEEA. This CDR3 contains 14 residues. V lost 1 base, J lost 9 bases, and 2 bases stayed unmatched. DNA for the CDR3: TGTGCCAGCAGCTTAGGACTAGCGGGGCCTGAGCAGTTCTTC. Its protein is CASSLGLAGPEQFF.

V gene TRBV5-1 combines with J gene TRBJ1-4; D remains unclear. Germline V gene sequence: CDR1 SGHRS, CDR2 YFSETQ. V lost 7 bases, J lost 7 bases, and 14 bases lay in between. This CDR3 is 13 amino acids long. CDR3 protein: CASSGGASEKLFF. DNA for the CDR3: TGCGCCAGCTCGGGAGGCGCAAGTGAAAAACTGTTTTTT. Using reference TRBV5-1 and TRBJ1-4 for the parts outside the CDR3, the full variable domain is KAGVTQTPRYLIKTRGQQVTLSCSPISGHRSVSWYQQTPGQGLQFLFEYFSETQRNKGNFPGRFSGRQFSNSRSEMNVSTLELGDSALYLCASSGGASEKLFFGSGTQLSVL.

V and J are TRBV6-6 and TRBJ2-1; the match to TRBD2 covers 8 bases. The CDR3 has 14 residues. CDR1 and CDR2 from the germline V gene are MNHNY and SVGAGI (reference sequence). V shed 3 bases and J 6 bases; nucleotides not matched to a gene: 4. For the CDR3, the DNA is TGTGCCAGCAGTTATTATCTAGCGGGCAATGAGCAGTTCTTC. Translated, it gives CASSYYLAGNEQFF.

The gene calls are TRBV9 and TRBJ2-7, with no clear D. This CDR3 has 15 amino acids. Trimming took 3 bases from V and 4 from J, leaving 17 bases between them. Germline V gives CDR1 SGDLS, CDR2 YYNGEE. CDR3 loop: CASSALGPSNYEQYF. Written as DNA, the CDR3 is TGTGCCAGCAGCGCCCTGGGCCCTTCGAATTACGAGCAGTACTTC.

V gene TRBV7-3 combines with J gene TRBJ2-3; no firm D call. V was shortened by 0 bases and J by 5 bases, with 9 bases between the two germline ends. The length of the CDR3 is 14 residues. Germline CDR1 and CDR2: SGHTA and FQGTGA. CDR3 region: CASSLTGVVDTQYF. The CDR3 nucleotides read TGTGCCAGCAGCTTAACAGGAGTTGTAGATACGCAGTATTTT.

The rearrangement links TRBV19 to TRBJ2-7; possible D gene TRBD1, 5 bases. CDR1 and CDR2 from the germline V gene are LNHDA and SQIVND (reference sequence). Trimming stripped 8 bases from V and 5 bases from J, with 13 bases between. The CDR3 has 12 residues. The CDR3 sequence: CASGARTDEQYF. CDR3 DNA: TGTGCCAGTGGGGCTAGGACGGACGAGCAGTACTTC.

V usage is TRBV5-1 and J usage is TRBJ2-7; D is uncertain. Trimming stripped 0 bases from V and 6 bases from J, with 4 bases between. This CDR3 has 11 residues. In germline, CDR1 is SGHRS, CDR2 YFSETQ. The CDR3 DNA reads as TGCGCCAGCAGCTTGGATCGCGAGCAGTACTTC. This sequence encodes CASSLDREQYF. Full variable domain (missing parts from reference TRBV5-1 and TRBJ2-7): KAGVTQTPRYLIKTRGQQVTLSCSPISGHRSVSWYQQTPGQGLQFLFEYFSETQRNKGNFPGRFSGRQFSNSRSEMNVSTLELGDSALYLCASSLDREQYFGPGTRLTVT.

As DNA, the CDR3 is TGTGCCAGCAGCCGGGACAGGGCTGATGAAAAACTGTTTTTT. Protein: CASSRDRADEKLFF. V gene TRBV7-9 combines with J gene TRBJ1-4, with 9 bases identical to TRBD1. V was clipped by 5 bases and J by 6 bases; unmatched bases: 4. Germline assignment: CDR1 SEHNR and CDR2 FQNEAQ (reference sequence). The CDR3 has 14 amino acids.

The rearrangement uses TRBV27 and TRBJ1-2, with D uncertain. Deletions cut 3 bases from V and 5 bases from J, with 10 bases between. This CDR3 comprises 13 residues. The V gene's germline CDR1 is MNHEY and CDR2 SMNVEV (reference sequence). The CDR3 region is CASSFRGGYGYTF. The CDR3 coding sequence is TGTGCCAGCAGTTTTCGGGGAGGGTATGGCTACACCTTC.

CDR3 sequence (DNA): TGTGCCAGCTCACCAGGTAGCGTGGAGACCCAGTACTTC. Translation gives CASSPGSVETQYF. This rearrangement joins TRBV18 to TRBJ2-5; D is perhaps TRBD2 (5 bases). Germline V gene data show CDR1 as KGHSH and CDR2 as LQKENI. Deletions cut 2 bases from V and 5 bases from J, with 9 bases between. The CDR3 covers 13 residues.

V is TRBV5-1 and J is TRBJ2-5; 9 bases are a match to TRBD2. The CDR3 loop spans 16 amino acids. CDR1 and CDR2 from the germline V gene are SGHRS and YFSETQ. The ends lost 4 bases at V and 0 bases at J; junction bases unmatched: 7. CDR3 residues: CASSLASGMYQETQYF. CDR3 bases: TGCGCCAGCAGCCTTGCTAGCGGGATGTACCAAGAGACCCAGTACTTC. Filled out from reference TRBV5-1 and TRBJ2-5, the complete variable domain reads KAGVTQTPRYLIKTRGQQVTLSCSPISGHRSVSWYQQTPGQGLQFLFEYFSETQRNKGNFPGRFSGRQFSNSRSEMNVSTLELGDSALYLCASSLASGMYQETQYFGPGTRLLVL.

This rearrangement joins TRBV5-8 to TRBJ1-5; D call uncertain. Germline CDR1 SGHTS, CDR2 YDEGEE. The CDR3 runs to 15 residues. V shed 1 base and J shed 1 base, with 9 bases lying between them. CDR3 residues: CASSLTAGSNQPQHF. The CDR3 nucleotides are TGTGCCAGCAGCTTGACAGCGGGAAGCAATCAGCCCCAGCATTTT. The variable domain in full, with the rest retrieved from reference TRBV5-8 and TRBJ1-5, is EAGVTQSPTHLIKTRGQQATLRCSPISGHTSVYWYQQALGLGLQFLLWYDEGEERNRGNFPPRFSGRQFPNYSSELNVNALELEDSALYLCASSLTAGSNQPQHFGDGTRLSIL.

V and J are TRBV7-8 and TRBJ1-2; 10 nucleotides align to TRBD1. J gave up 6 bases and V 5 bases, and 9 bases lay outside the gene matches. The CDR3 runs to 15 residues. Germline assignment: CDR1 SGHVS and CDR2 FQNEAQ. CDR3 nucleotide sequence: TGTGCCAGCAGCAGCCGGGACAGGGGTGGCCATGGCTACACCTTC. It codes for CASSSRDRGGHGYTF.

V gene TRBV2 combines with J gene TRBJ1-1; TRBD1 matches 9 bases. Germline CDR1 is SNHLY and CDR2 is FYNNEI. The CDR3 has 13 residues. V trimming: 6 bases; J trimming: 10 bases; junction bases outside the gene matches: 9. DNA of the CDR3: TGTGCCAGCAGGGGGGACAGGGCAGGGGGAGCTTTCTTT. Its protein is CASRGDRAGGAFF. The full variable domain, completed using reference TRBV2 and TRBJ1-1, is EPEVTQTPSHQVTQMGQEVILRCVPISNHLYFYWYRQILGQKVEFLVSFYNNEISEKSEIFDDQFSVERPDGSNFTLKIRSTKLEDSAMYFCASRGDRAGGAFFGQGTRLTVV.

The V gene is TRBV4-1, the J gene TRBJ2-4, with 7 bases lining up with TRBD2. The CDR3 is 17 residues long. CDR1 and CDR2 (germline): MGHRA, YSYEKL. Trimming removed 0 bases from V and 2 bases from J; junction bases left unmatched: 7. The DNA of the CDR3 is TGCGCCAGCAGCCAAGATGGGCAAGCGGGGTCCAAAAACATTCAGTACTTC. Translated: CASSQDGQAGSKNIQYF.

The V and J genes are TRBV6-5 and TRBJ2-7; D gene ambiguous. The CDR3 loop spans 13 amino acids. Trimming shortened V by 6 bases and J by 0 bases, and 9 bases separated the two germline ends. Germline V gives CDR1 MNHEY, CDR2 SVGAGI. In nucleotides, the CDR3 is TGTGCCAGCAGCTCCGGTCACTCCTACGAGCAGTACTTC. Its protein product is CASSSGHSYEQYF.

This chain uses TRBV19 with TRBJ2-6; D not resolved. Per germline, CDR1 LNHDA and CDR2 SQIVND (reference sequence). V lost 3 bases and J lost 0, with 9 bases in between. The CDR3 has 16 amino acids. CDR3 nucleotide sequence: TGTGCCAGTAGTATTTCTACAGTCTCTGGGGCCAACGTCCTGACTTTC. Its translation is CASSISTVSGANVLTF.

The count of this clone is one. The V and J genes are TRBV15 and TRBJ1-5; D unresolved. Germline V CDR1 and CDR2: LNHNV, YYDKDF (reference sequence). This CDR3 region has 16 residues. V dropped 0 bases and J dropped 1 base, with 10 bases sitting between them. CDR3 sequence: CATSRDVPGSNQPQHF. The CDR3 DNA reads TGTGCCACCAGCAGAGATGTTCCAGGCAGCAATCAGCCCCAGCATTTT.

The V and J genes are TRBV7-9 and TRBJ2-5, with TRBD2 matching 13 bases. The CDR3 totals 16 residues. J gave up 2 bases and V 3 bases, and 3 bases lay outside the gene matches. CDR1 SEHNR and CDR2 FQNEAQ come from the germline V gene (reference sequence). CDR3 nucleotide sequence: TGTGCCAGCAGCTTGGGACTAGCGGGGAGGCAAGAGACCCAGTACTTC. It specifies CASSLGLAGRQETQYF.

The chain joins TRBV19 to TRBJ2-5; D ambiguous. Germline-derived CDR1 and CDR2 are LNHDA and SQIVND (reference sequence). Trimming stripped 3 bases from V and 3 bases from J, with 11 bases between. CDR3 length equals 14 residues. DNA for the CDR3: TGTGCCAGTAGTATTGGTACAGACAAAGAGACCCAGTACTTC. As protein: CASSIGTDKETQYF. Full variable domain (outside the CDR3, taken from reference TRBV19 and TRBJ2-5): DGGITQSPKYLFRKEGQNVTLSCEQNLNHDAMYWYRQDPGQGLRLIYYSQIVNDFQKGDIAEGYSVSREKKESFPLTVTSAQKNPTAFYLCASSIGTDKETQYFGPGTRLLVL.

CDR3 in amino acids: CASSRGGGGGMTYEQYF. CDR3 DNA: TGTGCCAGCAGCCGAGGCGGTGGTGGGGGGATGACCTACGAGCAGTACTTC. The V call is TRBV14, the J call TRBJ2-7, with D possibly TRBD2 on 6 matching bases. The CDR3 is 17 amino acids. Germline CDR1 SGHDN, CDR2 FVKESK. Trimming removed 4 bases from V and 2 bases from J, with 21 bases in between.

V and J are TRBV19 and TRBJ2-7, with TRBD1 matching 9 bases. CDR3 length: 16 amino acids. Germline CDR1 and CDR2: LNHDA and SQIVND (reference sequence). V shed 3 bases, J shed 4 bases, and the junction held 10 bases outside the gene matches. CDR3 protein: CASSIWHSDRGYEQYF. DNA of the CDR3: TGTGCCAGTAGTATTTGGCACTCTGACAGGGGGTACGAGCAGTACTTC.

The chain couples TRBV18 to TRBJ1-1; D may be TRBD1 (5 bases). The V end was cut by 4 bases, the J end by 5 bases, with 8 bases between. The CDR3 has 12 residues. Germline loops: CDR1 KGHSH, CDR2 LQKENI. The CDR3: CASSLGPTEAFF. CDR3 sequence (DNA): TGTGCCAGCTCACTGGGGCCAACTGAAGCTTTCTTT.

The V gene is TRBV19, the J gene TRBJ2-7; the D gene is possibly TRBD1 (6 bases). Trimming cost V 1 base and J 4 bases, with 14 bases left between them. Germline V lookup: CDR1 LNHDA, CDR2 SQIVND (reference sequence). The CDR3 extends over 15 amino acids. The CDR3 DNA sequence: TGTGCCAGTAGTATAGGAGGGGGAGCCCCTTACGAGCAGTACTTC. Translating it yields CASSIGGGAPYEQYF.

The rearrangement uses TRBV4-1 and TRBJ2-5; D is perhaps TRBD2 (7 bases). The V gene's germline CDR1 is MGHRA and CDR2 YSYEKL. The CDR3 is made up of 14 amino acids. The ends were cut back, 2 bases at V and 4 bases at J, with 11 bases in the middle. The CDR3 protein is CASSQKGGGETQYF. The CDR3 bases are TGCGCCAGCAGCCAAAAGGGGGGGGGAGAGACCCAGTACTTC.

This clone was seen a few times. The chain employs TRBV10-1 and TRBJ2-1; D might be TRBD1 (5 bases). The V gene lost 5 bases and the J gene lost 6 bases, with 14 bases spanning the gap. The CDR3 runs 14 residues. The germline gives CDR1 WNHNN, CDR2 SYGVQD (reference sequence). Here the CDR3 reads CASSPQTAANEQFF. CDR3 in DNA: TGCGCCAGCAGTCCCCAGACAGCAGCCAATGAGCAGTTCTTC.

This chain uses TRBV7-9 with TRBJ2-5; 13 positions match TRBD2. The CDR3 has 16 residues. V shed 5 bases and J 2 bases; nucleotides not matched to a gene: 5. Germline values: CDR1 SEHNR, CDR2 FQNEAQ (reference sequence). DNA for the CDR3: TGTGCCAGCAGCCCCGGACTAGCGGGGGAGCAAGAGACCCAGTACTTC. Translating it yields CASSPGLAGEQETQYF.

The chain uses TRBV27 and TRBJ1-4; TRBD1 matches at 9 bases. Looked up from germline, CDR1 is MNHEY and CDR2 is SMNVEV (reference sequence). This CDR3 region has 18 residues. V trimming: 5 bases; J trimming: 2 bases; junction bases outside the gene matches: 12. CDR3 sequence reads: CASSRELGTGRTNEKLFF. In nucleotides, the CDR3 is TGTGCCAGCAGTCGAGAACTAGGGACAGGGAGGACTAATGAAAAACTGTTTTTT.

In its sample, this clone was seen a few times. The CDR3 bases are TGTGCCAGCAGTTACTCGGGAGTGGAGACCCAGTACTTC. Translating it yields CASSYSGVETQYF. The chain couples TRBV6-5 to TRBJ2-5; D might be TRBD2 (5 bases). Trimming shortened V by 0 bases and J by 5 bases, and 7 bases separated the two germline ends. The CDR3 totals 13 residues. Germline CDR1 MNHEY, CDR2 SVGAGI.

V gene TRBV6-5 combines with J gene TRBJ2-2, with D possibly being TRBD2 (6 bases). CDR3 length equals 14 residues. In germline, CDR1 is MNHEY, CDR2 SVGAGI. Trimming removed 2 bases at V and 4 bases at J, with 8 bases between. The CDR3 sequence: CASSYDGGTGELFF. The CDR3 DNA sequence: TGTGCCAGCAGTTACGACGGGGGCACCGGGGAGCTGTTTTTT.

In this sample, this clone turned up a few times. The chain has TRBV5-6 and TRBJ1-1, with TRBD1 as a possible D gene (6 bases). V lost 0 bases to trimming and J lost 2 bases, with 17 bases between them. This CDR3 contains 17 residues. Looked up from germline, CDR1 is SGHDT and CDR2 is YYEEEE. CDR3 coding DNA: TGTGCCAGCAGCTTGGAAAGAAGACAGGTGAGAAACACTGAAGCTTTCTTT. Encoded protein: CASSLERRQVRNTEAFF.